Listed here are 13 T cell receptor beta chains from one sample, sequenced in a study of T cells in Graves' hyperthyroidism and ophthalmopathy. From RNA transcripts, TCR beta CDR3 regions were amplified. A set of HTBI primers served as the primers for a first-round RT-PCR of the TCR CDR3. TCRdb redid the calling of the multiplex PCR reads with MiXCR, one entry per CDR3 protein. The table records around 580,000 distinct CDR3 sequences, under 60% of them present only once. The sequencing sample was made of peripheral blood or thyroid tissue (not recorded which). These receptor sequences come from a woman under 30 with Graves' hyperthyroidism.

Many counts were recorded for this clonotype. This chain links TRBV7-3 with TRBJ2-2; the D is unclear. CDR1 is SGHTA, CDR2 FQGTGA, per germline. The V end was cut by 5 bases, the J end by 0 bases, with 7 bases between. The CDR3 extends over 14 amino acids. CDR3 sequence reads: CASSPNPNTGELFF. The CDR3 DNA reads TGTGCCAGCAGCCCTAATCCGAACACCGGGGAGCTGTTTTTT.

This clonotype was observed a handful of times. This chain connects TRBV10-3 to TRBJ2-3; the match to TRBD2 covers 9 bases. Germline trimming cut 3 bases from V and 3 bases from J; bases unmatched to any gene: 10. This CDR3 is built from 17 residues. Germline CDR1 is ENHRY and CDR2 is SYGVKD. CDR3 in amino acids: CAISERLAGAGTDTQYF. The CDR3, as DNA: TGTGCCATCAGTGAAAGATTAGCGGGAGCGGGTACAGATACGCAGTATTTT.

The rearrangement joins TRBV7-2 to TRBJ2-7; D is perhaps TRBD2 (5 bases). In germline, CDR1 is SGHTA, CDR2 FQGNSA. Trimming removed 2 bases from V and 4 bases from J, with 12 bases in between. The CDR3 has 14 amino acids. The CDR3 sequence is CASSLQDGLYEQYF. Here the CDR3 DNA reads TGTGCCAGCAGCTTACAAGACGGACTGTACGAGCAGTACTTC.

A few counts support this clonotype. This chain uses TRBV7-2 with TRBJ2-1; TRBD2 aligns across 10 bases. CDR3 length equals 20 residues. Germline trimming cut 1 base from V and 6 bases from J; bases unmatched to any gene: 18. Germline V gives CDR1 SGHTA, CDR2 FQGNSA. As DNA, the CDR3 is TGTGCCAGCAGCTTAGGGCGCCCTTCACCCCAGCGGGAGGGCTCCAATGAGCAGTTCTTC. It encodes CASSLGRPSPQREGSNEQFF.

The chain joins TRBV20-1 to TRBJ2-2, with 15 nucleotides matching TRBD2. CDR3 length: 20 residues. Germline CDR1 DFQATT, CDR2 SNEGSKA (reference sequence). V shed 1 base, J shed 0 bases, and the junction held 9 bases outside the gene matches. CDR3 sequence reads: CSARVAGTSGGSANTGELFF. The CDR3 DNA reads TGCAGTGCTAGAGTCGCCGGGACTAGCGGGGGGTCTGCGAACACCGGGGAGCTGTTTTTT.

The sample holds a few counts of this clonotype. The chain combines TRBV2 with TRBJ2-3; D not resolved. Germline-derived CDR1 and CDR2 are SNHLY and FYNNEI. CDR3 length equals 13 residues. Between the trimmed V and J ends, which lost 7 bases and 2 bases, there was a span of 10 bases. CDR3 region: CASIGSSTDTQYF. The CDR3 DNA sequence: TGTGCCAGCATTGGATCTTCCACAGATACGCAGTATTTT. Full variable domain (missing parts from reference TRBV2 and TRBJ2-3): EPEVTQTPSHQVTQMGQEVILRCVPISNHLYFYWYRQILGQKVEFLVSFYNNEISEKSEIFDDQFSVERPDGSNFTLKIRSTKLEDSAMYFCASIGSSTDTQYFGPGTRLTVL.

This clonotype was counted many times. This chain joins TRBV29-1 and TRBJ1-1; D possibly corresponds to TRBD1 (6 bases). Looked up from germline, CDR1 is SQVTM and CDR2 is ANQGSEA. The CDR3 contains 14 residues. Trimming removed 3 bases at V and 0 bases at J, with 11 bases between. In DNA form, the CDR3 reads TGCAGCGTTGATAGGGGGACATTGAACACTGAAGCTTTCTTT. Protein product: CSVDRGTLNTEAFF.

This clonotype was observed at least ten times. The rearrangement links TRBV7-2 to TRBJ1-2; D ambiguous. V lost 2 bases and J 4 bases, leaving 11 bases between the germline ends. The CDR3 covers 14 residues. Germline V CDR1 and CDR2: SGHTA, FQGNSA. DNA of the CDR3: TGTGCCAGCAGCTTAACCCAGTCCTTCTATGGCTACACCTTC. Amino acids: CASSLTQSFYGYTF.

V and J are TRBV24-1 and TRBJ2-2, with D unresolved. The length of the CDR3 is 15 residues. Germline V gives CDR1 KGHDR, CDR2 SFDVKD. Between the trimmed V and J ends, which lost 3 bases and 0 bases, there was a span of 7 bases. CDR3 protein: CATSDQVANTGELFF. DNA of the CDR3: TGTGCCACCAGTGATCAGGTCGCGAACACCGGGGAGCTGTTTTTT.

V is TRBV6-1 and J is TRBJ2-7, with TRBD2 matching over 10 bases. Germline CDR1 reads MNHNS; CDR2 reads SASEGT. Trimming cost V 3 bases and J 2 bases; bases outside gene matches: 7. This CDR3 is 16 amino acids long. As DNA, the CDR3 is TGTGCCAGCAGTGAGGGTAGCGGGAGGCTAACCTACGAGCAGTACTTC. It translates to CASSEGSGRLTYEQYF.

The chain has TRBV7-2 and TRBJ1-4; D unresolved. Germline CDR1 and CDR2: SGHTA and FQGNSA. The germline V and J ends were trimmed by 0 bases and 10 bases, with 15 bases remaining between them. The CDR3 length is 15 residues. The CDR3 nucleotides read TGTGCCAGCAGCTTAGCGCAAGGCGTTTCGGGAAAACTGTTTTTT. As protein: CASSLAQGVSGKLFF. Using reference TRBV7-2 and TRBJ1-4 for the parts outside the CDR3, the full variable domain is GAGVSQSPSNKVTEKGKDVELRCDPISGHTALYWYRQSLGQGLEFLIYFQGNSAPDKSGLPSDRFSAERTGGSVSTLTIQRTQQEDSAVYLCASSLAQGVSGKLFFGSGTQLSVL.

The table lists this clonotype with many counts. The chain employs TRBV5-4 and TRBJ1-1, with a tentative D call TRBD1 (6 bases). Germline lookup yields CDR1 SGHNT and CDR2 YYREEE (reference sequence). This CDR3 has 16 amino acids. V was cut by 3 bases and J by 1 base, with 16 bases left in between. The CDR3 sequence: CASSSPVGRGNTEAFF. CDR3 DNA sequence: TGTGCCAGCAGCTCCCCGGTGGGCAGGGGGAACACTGAAGCTTTCTTT.

The sample holds many counts of this clonotype. The chain joins TRBV19 to TRBJ1-4; D is ambiguous. Germline V gene sequence: CDR1 LNHDA, CDR2 SQIVND (reference sequence). The CDR3 loop spans 15 amino acids. Trimming cost V 5 bases and J 5 bases, with 15 bases left between them. CDR3 residues: CASSPARRYNEKLFF. CDR3 bases: TGTGCCAGTAGTCCAGCGCGGAGGTACAATGAAAAACTGTTTTTT.